This T cell receptor (beta chain) was captured in a study of human thymus T cells. Resections were taken during corrective heart surgery, and the thymus tissue came from these. Infants served as donors; they were healthy and Finnish and were having corrective surgery for congenital heart defects. Notes on this clone: What it binds is unknown.

Overall study results and limits: Thymic and blood repertoires appeared to show biased V and J gene usage. Related research described strongly overlapping thymic repertoires in unrelated people.

Generated by immunoSEQ multiplex PCR, the TCRdb table keeps only in-frame clones and is missing some. The repertoire holds about 78,000 clones, with just over 95% as singletons. The source of this sequence is a boy younger than two with a congenital heart defect but otherwise immunologically healthy. Sequenced sample: thymus tissue.

Written as DNA, the CDR3 is TGTGCCAGCAGGAGGCTTGGAGGGGAGGAAAAACTGTTTTTT. Protein sequence: CASRRLGGEEKLFF. The chain employs TRBV6-1 and TRBJ1-4; TRBD1 might be the D (5 bases). The CDR3 length is 14 residues. In germline, CDR1 is MNHNS, CDR2 SASEGT. The V end was cut by 6 bases, the J end by 8 bases, with 16 bases between.